The rows below give T cell receptor beta chains drawn from one sample of a study of blood T cells in healthy people across ages. TCRdb used MiXCR to reprocess the 5' RACE reads, holding one entry per CDR3 protein. The sample lists about 680,000 distinct CDR3 sequences; roughly 50% were seen once. Specimen: blood. The source is a woman between 55 and 75 years old in good health. The CDR3 runs from the conserved cysteine through the conserved F or W. The D gene is left open where the match is weak.

CSAPRLAGGSSSYNEQYF	TRBV20-1	NA	TRBD2
CASSLDSGGTEAFF	TRBV7-9	TRBJ1-1	NA
CASSRDKFSYNSPLHF	TRBV2	TRBJ1-6	NA
CASREGQSYEQYF	TRBV12-3/TRBV12-4	TRBJ2-7	NA
CASSLLPGDTQYF	TRBV7-2	TRBJ2-3	NA
CATLTGIVGEQYF	TRBV6-2/TRBV6-3	TRBJ2-7	TRBD1
CASSDPGTGRRAAEAFF	TRBV25-1	TRBJ1-1	TRBD1
CASMTSGRRILYEQYF	TRBV6-2/TRBV6-3	TRBJ2-7	TRBD2
CASSQGSGTSGRKSSYEQYF	TRBV14	TRBJ2-7	TRBD2
CASSQGLVNEQFF	TRBV4-3	TRBJ2-1	NA
CASSLPPSSGANVLTF	TRBV5-4	TRBJ2-6	NA
CASSLGVLGSGANVLTF	TRBV5-1	TRBJ2-6	NA
CASSQDGLAGGGLAEQFF	TRBV4-1	TRBJ2-1	TRBD2
CASSLRDGSSYEQYF	TRBV7-2	TRBJ2-7	NA
CASTAVEVQETQYF	TRBV6-6	TRBJ2-5	NA
CSASPGLAADTQYF	TRBV20-1	TRBJ2-3	TRBD2
CASRENVEQYF	TRBV28	TRBJ2-7	NA
CATSDTSGTNYNEQYF	TRBV24-1	NA	TRBD2
CASRDREESDEQYF	TRBV27	TRBJ2-7	TRBD1
CSARDPGQTIGQPQHF	TRBV20-1	TRBJ1-5	TRBD1
CASSSGQGANYEQYF	TRBV28	TRBJ2-7	TRBD1
CASSLETGVPKNIQYF	TRBV7-2	TRBJ2-4	NA
CSVEPQWAEQFF	TRBV29-1	TRBJ2-1	NA
CASSRGAGAQLNQPQHF	TRBV5-5	TRBJ1-5	NA
CASSQAQNAGTDSNQPQHF	TRBV4-2	TRBJ1-5	TRBD1
CASRSRTSGAYEQYF	TRBV5-5	TRBJ2-7	TRBD2
CSAFRGSYNEQYF	TRBV20-1	NA	NA
CSVGTRDSYEQYF	TRBV29-1	NA	TRBD1
CASSPGVTEAFF	TRBV12-3/TRBV12-4	TRBJ1-1	NA
CASSEEAAYEQYF	TRBV6-2/TRBV6-3	TRBJ2-7	NA
CASSQDSATEAFF	TRBV7-9	TRBJ1-1	NA
CSAQIASGGEQYF	TRBV20-1	TRBJ2-5	TRBD2
CASSDRDMNEQFF	TRBV27	TRBJ2-1	TRBD1
CSAVTGIINTEAFF	TRBV29-1	TRBJ1-1	TRBD1
CASILDTYTDTPYF	TRBV7-2	TRBJ2-3	NA
CASTKRDRVAEQYF	TRBV27	TRBJ2-5	TRBD1
CSARVRDRGGQPQHF	TRBV20-1	TRBJ1-5	TRBD1
CASRNRGNTEAFF	TRBV6-5	TRBJ1-1	TRBD1
CASSLANYGYTF	TRBV7-2	TRBJ1-2	NA
CASRDRAINQPQHF	TRBV28	TRBJ1-5	NA
CASSRPRPLRGYNEQFF	TRBV7-2	TRBJ2-1	NA
CASSDSGTQYF	TRBV2	TRBJ2-5	NA
CSASWGGSEQYF	TRBV20-1	TRBJ2-7	TRBD2
CASSSGGTGGYEQFF	TRBV5-1	TRBJ2-1	TRBD1
CASSYNSGFSTDTQYF	TRBV6-5	TRBJ2-3	TRBD2
CSVLGVTEAFF	TRBV29-1	TRBJ1-1	NA
CATSRDGQLKETQYF	TRBV15	TRBJ2-5	NA
CASSSPGQGFGNEQFF	TRBV28	TRBJ2-1	TRBD1
CASSLVLAGVSTDTQYF	TRBV5-1	TRBJ2-3	TRBD2
CASSLGDRGLYEQYF	TRBV7-9	TRBJ2-7	TRBD1
CASSESLAPVPYEQYF	TRBV25-1	TRBJ2-7	TRBD2
CASRRTGDDEQFF	TRBV27	TRBJ2-1	TRBD1
CACSAKADYGYTF	TRBV18	TRBJ1-2	NA